The clone carrying this T cell receptor (beta chain) has more than one count but fewer than ten. Its antigen is currently unknown. cDNA carried unique molecular identifiers, and a universal primer site was added by template switching. TCRdb analysed the 5' RACE reads with MiXCR anew, one entry per CDR3 protein. The repertoire includes 450,000 or so distinct CDR3 sequences, approximately 15% of them detected once, and 0.5% to 0.65% sits in the top ten. This entry belongs to a study of identical twins. Points from the study as a whole: It was possible that invariant MAIT and iNKT cells partly confounded the zero-insertion analyses. Twin-shared out-of-frame alpha sequences showed excess low generation probability.

Germline CDR1 and CDR2: SGHKS and YYEKEE (reference sequence). The CDR3 consists of 13 residues. V gave up 0 bases and J gave up 4 bases, with 8 bases separating them. The same sample was also used in a study of yellow fever vaccine responses in identical twins.

The origin of this receptor is a woman aged 18-29 years in good health. Material: CD4+ T cells sorted from blood. The rearrangement links TRBV5-5 to TRBJ2-7; D uncertain. The CDR3 DNA reads TGTGCCAGCAGCTTGGCCCCACGATACGAGCAGTACTTC. Protein: CASSLAPRYEQYF.